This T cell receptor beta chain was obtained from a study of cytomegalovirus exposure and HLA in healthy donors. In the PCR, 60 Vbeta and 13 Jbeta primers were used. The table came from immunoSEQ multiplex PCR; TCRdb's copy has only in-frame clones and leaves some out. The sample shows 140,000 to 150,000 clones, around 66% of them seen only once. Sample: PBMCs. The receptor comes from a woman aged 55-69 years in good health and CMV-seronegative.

The CDR3: CASSLNGGAWNEQFF. In DNA, the CDR3 is TGTGCCAGCAGCTTAAACGGGGGGGCCTGGAATGAGCAGTTCTTC. The V call is TRBV7-3, the J call TRBJ2-1; TRBD2 aligns across 8 bases. This CDR3 has 15 residues. The V gene end was trimmed by 1 base and the J gene end by 7 bases; junction bases not matched to a gene: 6. The germline CDR1 and CDR2 sequences are SGHTA and FQGTGA.